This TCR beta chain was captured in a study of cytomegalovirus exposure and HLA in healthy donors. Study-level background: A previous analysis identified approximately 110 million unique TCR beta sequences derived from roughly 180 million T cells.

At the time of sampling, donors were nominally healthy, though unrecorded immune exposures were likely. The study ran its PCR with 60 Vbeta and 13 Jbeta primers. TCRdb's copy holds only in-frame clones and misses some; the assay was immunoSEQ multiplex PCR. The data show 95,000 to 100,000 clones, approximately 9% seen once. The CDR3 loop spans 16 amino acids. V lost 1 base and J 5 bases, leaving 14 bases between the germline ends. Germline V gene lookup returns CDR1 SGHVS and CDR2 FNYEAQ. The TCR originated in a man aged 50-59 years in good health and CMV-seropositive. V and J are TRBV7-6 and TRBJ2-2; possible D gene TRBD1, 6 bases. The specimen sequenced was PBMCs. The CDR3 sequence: CASSLGGQIGTGELFF. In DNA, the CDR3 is TGTGCCAGCAGCTTAGGAGGACAGATTGGAACCGGGGAGCTGTTTTTT.